This section outlines one TCR beta chain sequence together with its context. Definite or probable Susac syndrome was diagnosed using recently defined diagnostic criteria. CDR1 is SGHAT and CDR2 is FQNNGV in the germline V gene. This CDR3 is built from 16 residues. V lost 5 bases to trimming and J lost 0 bases; unmatched junction nucleotides: 5. The data are from a study of CD8 T cells in Susac syndrome. RNA was extracted with the RNeasy kit, and a quantity of roughly 0.5 to 1 ug was reverse transcribed using random hexamers. In TCRdb, the immunoSEQ multiplex PCR reads were re-called with MiXCR into one record per CDR3 protein. The data show 75,000 to 80,000 distinct CDR3 sequences, approximately 93% seen once.

The clonotype originates from a human donor with Susac syndrome. The rearrangement uses TRBV11-2 and TRBJ2-3; 10 bases are shared with TRBD2. Sequencing was done on a sample of CD8+ T cells from PBMCs. The CDR3 nucleotides read TGTGCCAGCAGCGCCCGGACTAGCGGTAGCACAGATACGCAGTATTTT. Translation gives CASSARTSGSTDTQYF.